One and the same sample provided the 2 T cell receptor beta chains below, sequenced in a study of blood T cell repertoires in COVID-19. Sequencing used immunoSEQ multiplex PCR; TCRdb keeps in-frame clones, though not all of them. Found here are 350,000 or so clones, approximately 89% of them singletons; the top ten hold 3.5% to 4%. Sample: peripheral blood. Receptors originate from a woman aged 55-69 years with COVID-19, enrolled during active disease.

This chain links TRBV7-2 with TRBJ2-7; TRBD2 might be the D (5 bases). With 5 bases removed from V and 0 bases from J, the gap between germline ends came to 17 bases. This CDR3 has 16 residues. CDR1 SGHTA and CDR2 FQGNSA come from the germline V gene. CDR3 nucleotides: TGTGCCAGCAGCCCTACCGGCGGAGCGGACTCCTACGAGCAGTACTTC. It specifies CASSPTGGADSYEQYF.

The rearrangement joins TRBV6-2 or TRBV6-3 to TRBJ1-1; 8 nucleotides align to TRBD1. After removal of 6 bases from V and 4 bases from J, the junction contained 4 bases not matched to a gene. The CDR3 runs 13 residues. Germline values: CDR1 MNHEY, CDR2 SVGEGT. This CDR3 is CASSATGGTEAFF. The CDR3 coding sequence is TGTGCCAGCAGCGCCACAGGGGGCACTGAAGCTTTCTTT.